The following is a T cell receptor (beta chain) sequence with its context. Donors were healthy HIV-negative adults without recent acute infections or vaccinations. Deep was the level at which the assay was run. Produced via immunoSEQ multiplex PCR; TCRdb's table is partial and in-frame only. The repertoire consists of roughly 680,000 clones, with approximately 72% occurring once and the leading ten covering more than 1.5%. The sample belongs to a study of shared clonotypes between healthy human individuals. The V end lost 4 bases, the J end lost 0 bases, and 9 bases lay between the germline ends. There are 14 residues in the CDR3. CDR1 and CDR2 (germline): SGHRS, YFSETQ.

The chain combines TRBV5-1 with TRBJ2-3; either TRBD1 or TRBD2 may fit D (5 bases each). Material for sequencing was memory CD4+ T cells sorted from blood. Subset defined: CD45RA-negative fraction. This TCR was sampled from a woman aged 25-40 years in good health. The CDR3 spells CASSEGPSTDTQYF. The CDR3 nucleotides read TGCGCCAGCAGCGAGGGACCGAGCACAGATACGCAGTATTTT.